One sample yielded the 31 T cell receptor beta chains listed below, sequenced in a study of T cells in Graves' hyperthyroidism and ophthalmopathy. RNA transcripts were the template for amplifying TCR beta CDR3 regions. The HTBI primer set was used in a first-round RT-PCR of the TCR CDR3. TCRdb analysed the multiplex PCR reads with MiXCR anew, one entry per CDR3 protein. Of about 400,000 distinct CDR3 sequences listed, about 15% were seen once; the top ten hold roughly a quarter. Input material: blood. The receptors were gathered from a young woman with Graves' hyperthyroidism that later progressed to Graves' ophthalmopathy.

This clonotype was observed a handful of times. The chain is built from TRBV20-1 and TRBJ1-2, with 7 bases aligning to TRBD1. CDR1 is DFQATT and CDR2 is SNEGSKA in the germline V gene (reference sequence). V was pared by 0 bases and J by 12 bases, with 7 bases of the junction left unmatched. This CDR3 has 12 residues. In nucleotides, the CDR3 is TGCAGTGCTAGAGATCCGCCGACAGGGCACACCTTC. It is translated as CSARDPPTGHTF.

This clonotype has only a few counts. CDR3: CASSQFPAGAMNTEAFF. CDR3 in DNA: TGTGCCAGCAGCCAATTCCCTGCAGGGGCTATGAACACTGAAGCTTTCTTT. V usage is TRBV3-1 and J usage is TRBJ1-1; possible D gene TRBD1, 6 bases. The germline CDR1 and CDR2 sequences are LGHDT and YNNKEL (reference sequence). V was cut by 2 bases and J by 0 bases, with 16 bases left in between. The CDR3 contains 17 residues.

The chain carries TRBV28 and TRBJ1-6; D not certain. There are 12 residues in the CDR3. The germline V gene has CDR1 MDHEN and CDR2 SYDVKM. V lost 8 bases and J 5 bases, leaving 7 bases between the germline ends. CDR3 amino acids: CASSLNNSPLHF. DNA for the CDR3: TGTGCCAGCTCCCTTAATAATTCACCCCTCCACTTT.

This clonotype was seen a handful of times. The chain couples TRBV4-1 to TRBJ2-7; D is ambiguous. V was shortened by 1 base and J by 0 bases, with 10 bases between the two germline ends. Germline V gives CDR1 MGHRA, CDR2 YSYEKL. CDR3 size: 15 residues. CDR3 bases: TGCGCCAGCAGCCAAGTTCAGGCCCTCTCCTACGAGCAGTACTTC. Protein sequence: CASSQVQALSYEQYF.

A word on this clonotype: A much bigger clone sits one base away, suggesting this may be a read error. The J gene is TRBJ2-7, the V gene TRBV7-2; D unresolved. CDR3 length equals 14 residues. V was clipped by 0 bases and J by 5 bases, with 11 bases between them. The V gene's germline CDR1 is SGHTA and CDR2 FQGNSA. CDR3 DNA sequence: TGTGCCAGCAGCTTAGCGAGAGATCGCAACGAGCAGTACTTC. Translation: CASSLARDRNEQYF.

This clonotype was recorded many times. Written as DNA, the CDR3 is TGTGCCAGCAGCAATAGTGGGCCGCGCCGGAGATTGGCTGGGGCCAACGTCCTGACTTTC. Its translation: CASSNSGPRRRLAGANVLTF. V usage is TRBV7-2 and J usage is TRBJ2-6, with D unresolved. Trimming stripped 5 bases from V and 2 bases from J, with 25 bases between. This CDR3 contains 20 residues. Germline V gene lookup returns CDR1 SGHTA and CDR2 FQGNSA.

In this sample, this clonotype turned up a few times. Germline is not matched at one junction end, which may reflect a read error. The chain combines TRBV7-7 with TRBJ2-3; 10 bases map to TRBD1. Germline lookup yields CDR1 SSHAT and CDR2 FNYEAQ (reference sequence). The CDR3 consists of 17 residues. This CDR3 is CASSPHRDRGSTDTQYF. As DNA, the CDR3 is TGTGCTAGCAGCCCGCACAGGGACAGGGGAAGCACAGATACGCAGTATTTT.

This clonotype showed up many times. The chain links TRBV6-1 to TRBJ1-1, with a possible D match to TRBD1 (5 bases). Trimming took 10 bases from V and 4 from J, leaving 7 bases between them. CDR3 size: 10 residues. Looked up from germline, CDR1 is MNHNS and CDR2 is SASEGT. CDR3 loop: CATRGTEAFF. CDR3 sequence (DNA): TGTGCCACGAGGGGCACTGAAGCTTTCTTT.

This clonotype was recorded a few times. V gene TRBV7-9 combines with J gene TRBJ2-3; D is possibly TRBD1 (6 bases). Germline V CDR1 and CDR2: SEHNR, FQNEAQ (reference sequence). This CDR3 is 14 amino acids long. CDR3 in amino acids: CSTTGYRDTDTQYF. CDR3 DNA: TGTTCCACAACAGGGTATCGGGACACAGATACGCAGTATTTT.

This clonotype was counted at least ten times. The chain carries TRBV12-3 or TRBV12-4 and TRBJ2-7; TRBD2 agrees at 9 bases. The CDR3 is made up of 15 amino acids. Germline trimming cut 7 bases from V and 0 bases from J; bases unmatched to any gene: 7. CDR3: CASKTSGRSSYEQYF. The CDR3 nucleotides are TGTGCCAGCAAGACTAGCGGAAGAAGCTCCTACGAGCAGTACTTC.

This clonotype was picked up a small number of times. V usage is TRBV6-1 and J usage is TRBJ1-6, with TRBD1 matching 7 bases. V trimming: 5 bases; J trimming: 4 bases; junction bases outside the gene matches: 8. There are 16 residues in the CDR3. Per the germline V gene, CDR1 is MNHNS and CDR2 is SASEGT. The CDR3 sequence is CASSHYRDSYNSPLHF. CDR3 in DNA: TGTGCCAGCAGTCATTACCGGGACAGTTATAATTCACCCCTCCACTTT.

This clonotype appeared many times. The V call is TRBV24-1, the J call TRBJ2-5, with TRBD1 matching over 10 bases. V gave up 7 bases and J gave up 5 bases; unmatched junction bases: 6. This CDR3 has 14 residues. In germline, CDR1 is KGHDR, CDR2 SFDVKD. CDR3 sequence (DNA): TGTGCCACCAGCAGACAGGGGGCTGTGGAGACCCAGTACTTC. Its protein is CATSRQGAVETQYF.

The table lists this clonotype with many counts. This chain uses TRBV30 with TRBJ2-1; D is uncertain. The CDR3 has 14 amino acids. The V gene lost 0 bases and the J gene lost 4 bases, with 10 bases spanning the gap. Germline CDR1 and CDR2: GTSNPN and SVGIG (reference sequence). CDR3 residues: CAWSVGDWYNEQFF. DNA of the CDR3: TGTGCCTGGAGTGTTGGGGATTGGTACAATGAGCAGTTCTTC.

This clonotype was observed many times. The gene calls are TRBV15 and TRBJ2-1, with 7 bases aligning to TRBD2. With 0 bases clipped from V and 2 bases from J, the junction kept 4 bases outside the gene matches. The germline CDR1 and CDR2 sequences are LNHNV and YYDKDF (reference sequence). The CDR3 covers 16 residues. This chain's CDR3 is CATSRDGGSTYNEQFF. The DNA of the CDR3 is TGTGCCACCAGCAGAGATGGCGGGAGCACCTACAATGAGCAGTTCTTC.

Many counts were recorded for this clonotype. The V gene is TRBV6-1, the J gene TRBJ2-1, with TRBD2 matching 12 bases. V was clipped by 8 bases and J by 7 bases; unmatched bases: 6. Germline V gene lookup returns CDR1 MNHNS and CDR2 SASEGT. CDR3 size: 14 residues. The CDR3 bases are TGTGCCAGCCGAAGTCTAGCGGGAGGGAATGAGCAGTTCTTC. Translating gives CASRSLAGGNEQFF.

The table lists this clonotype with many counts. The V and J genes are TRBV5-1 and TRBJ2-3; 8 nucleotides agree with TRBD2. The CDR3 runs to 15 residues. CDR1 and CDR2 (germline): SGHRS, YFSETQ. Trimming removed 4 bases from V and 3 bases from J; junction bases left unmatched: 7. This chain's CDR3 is CASSASGSWTDTQYF. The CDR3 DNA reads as TGCGCCAGCAGCGCCAGCGGGAGTTGGACAGATACGCAGTATTTT.

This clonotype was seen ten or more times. This CDR3 is CASSLSARYEQYF. The CDR3 bases are TGTGCCAGCAGTTTATCAGCTAGATACGAGCAGTACTTC. This chain joins TRBV28 and TRBJ2-7, with D unresolved. The CDR3 extends over 13 amino acids. The germline V gene encodes CDR1 MDHEN and CDR2 SYDVKM. V was clipped by 1 base and J by 4 bases, with 8 bases between them.

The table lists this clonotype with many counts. This CDR3 is CSARAGVGTEAFF. The CDR3 nucleotides read TGCAGTGCTAGGGCCGGAGTGGGCACTGAAGCTTTCTTT. The V and J genes are TRBV20-1 and TRBJ1-1; D uncertain. The V end was cut by 3 bases, the J end by 4 bases, with 12 bases between. CDR1 is DFQATT, CDR2 SNEGSKA, per germline (reference sequence). The CDR3 is made up of 13 amino acids.

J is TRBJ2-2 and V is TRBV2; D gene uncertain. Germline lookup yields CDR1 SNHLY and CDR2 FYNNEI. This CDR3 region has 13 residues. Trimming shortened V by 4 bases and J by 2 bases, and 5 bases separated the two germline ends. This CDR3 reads CASSGGNTGELFF. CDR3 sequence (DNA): TGTGCCAGCAGTGGCGGTAACACCGGGGAGCTGTTTTTT.

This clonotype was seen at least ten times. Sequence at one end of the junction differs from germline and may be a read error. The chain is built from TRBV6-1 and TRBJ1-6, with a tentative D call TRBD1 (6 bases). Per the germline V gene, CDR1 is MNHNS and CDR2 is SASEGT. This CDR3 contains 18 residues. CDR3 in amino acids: CASREGSGHWIYNSPLHF. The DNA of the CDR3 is TGTGCCAGCAGGGAAGGGTCGGGACATTGGATCTATAATTCACCCCTCCACTTT.

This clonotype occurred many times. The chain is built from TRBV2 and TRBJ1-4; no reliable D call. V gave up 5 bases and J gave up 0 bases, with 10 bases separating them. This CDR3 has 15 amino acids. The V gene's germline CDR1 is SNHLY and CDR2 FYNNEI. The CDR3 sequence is CASSHSFPTNEKLFF. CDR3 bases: TGTGCCAGCAGTCACTCATTTCCAACTAATGAAAAACTGTTTTTT.

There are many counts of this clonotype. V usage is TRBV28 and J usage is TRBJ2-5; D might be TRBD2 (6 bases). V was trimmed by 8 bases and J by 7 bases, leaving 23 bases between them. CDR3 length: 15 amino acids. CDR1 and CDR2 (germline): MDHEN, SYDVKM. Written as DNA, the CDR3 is TGTGCCAGCTCACAACTGACGGGACTTTACCCGACCCAGTACTTC. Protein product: CASSQLTGLYPTQYF.

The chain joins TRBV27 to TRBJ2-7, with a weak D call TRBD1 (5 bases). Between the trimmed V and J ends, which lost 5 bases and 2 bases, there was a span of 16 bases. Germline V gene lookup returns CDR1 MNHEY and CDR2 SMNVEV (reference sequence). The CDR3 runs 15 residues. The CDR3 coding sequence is TGTGCCAGCAGTCCAATCCCGGACAAAGCCTACGAGCAGTACTTC. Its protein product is CASSPIPDKAYEQYF.

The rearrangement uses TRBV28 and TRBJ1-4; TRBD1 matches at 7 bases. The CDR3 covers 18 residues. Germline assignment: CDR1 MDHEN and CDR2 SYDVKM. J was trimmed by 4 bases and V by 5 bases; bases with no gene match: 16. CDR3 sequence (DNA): TGTGCCAGCAGTCCCACGGACAGGTTATTTGTTGGTAATGAAAAACTGTTTTTT. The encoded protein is CASSPTDRLFVGNEKLFF.

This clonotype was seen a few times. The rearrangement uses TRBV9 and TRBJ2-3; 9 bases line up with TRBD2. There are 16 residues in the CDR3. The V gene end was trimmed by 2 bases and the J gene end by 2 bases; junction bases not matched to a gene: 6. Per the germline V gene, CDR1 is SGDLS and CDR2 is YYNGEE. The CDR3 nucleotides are TGTGCCAGCAGCGTTACCGGGACTAGCCTCACAGATACGCAGTATTTT. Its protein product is CASSVTGTSLTDTQYF.

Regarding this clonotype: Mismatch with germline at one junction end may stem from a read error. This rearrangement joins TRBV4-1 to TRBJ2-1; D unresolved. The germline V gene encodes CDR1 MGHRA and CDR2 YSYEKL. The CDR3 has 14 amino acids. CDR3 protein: CASSQLAYYNEQFF. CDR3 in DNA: TGTGCCAGCAGCCAATTAGCATACTACAATGAGCAGTTCTTC.

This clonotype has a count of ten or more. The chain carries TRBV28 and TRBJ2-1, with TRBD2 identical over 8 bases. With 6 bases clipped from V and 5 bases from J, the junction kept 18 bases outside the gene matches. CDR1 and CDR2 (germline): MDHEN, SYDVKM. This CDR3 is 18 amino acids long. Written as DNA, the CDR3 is TGTGCCAGCAGCCTATTCTTGTCGCGGGAGGCCCTAAACAATGAGCAGTTCTTC. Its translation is CASSLFLSREALNNEQFF.

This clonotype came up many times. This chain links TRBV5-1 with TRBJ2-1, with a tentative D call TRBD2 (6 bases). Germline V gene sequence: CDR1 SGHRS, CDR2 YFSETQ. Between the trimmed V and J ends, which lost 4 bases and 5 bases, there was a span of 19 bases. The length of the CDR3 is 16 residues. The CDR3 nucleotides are TGCGCCAGCAGCCCCTTCAAGGTAGCGGACCACAATGAGCAGTTCTTC. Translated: CASSPFKVADHNEQFF.

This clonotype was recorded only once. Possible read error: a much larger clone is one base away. CDR3 nucleotide sequence: TGCGCCAGCAGCCCTCGGGGAGTTGGCGGGGAGCTGCTTTTT. Its protein product is CASSPRGVGGELLF. This sequence joins TRBV5-1 and TRBJ2-2; the D gene is possibly TRBD2 (6 bases). The CDR3 runs to 14 residues. Germline CDR1 reads SGHRS; CDR2 reads YFSETQ.

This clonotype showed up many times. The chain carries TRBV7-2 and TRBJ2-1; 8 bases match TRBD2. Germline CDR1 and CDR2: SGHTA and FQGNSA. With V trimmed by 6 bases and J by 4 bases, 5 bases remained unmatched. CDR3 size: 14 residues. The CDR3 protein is CASRSGSYYNEQFF. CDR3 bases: TGTGCCAGCAGAAGCGGGAGCTATTACAATGAGCAGTTCTTC.

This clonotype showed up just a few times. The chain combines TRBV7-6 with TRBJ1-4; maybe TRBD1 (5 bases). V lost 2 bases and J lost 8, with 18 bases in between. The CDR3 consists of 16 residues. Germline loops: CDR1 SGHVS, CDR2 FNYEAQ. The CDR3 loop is CASSLNPGQGREKLFF. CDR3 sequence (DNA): TGTGCCAGCAGCTTAAATCCGGGGCAGGGTCGAGAAAAACTGTTTTTT. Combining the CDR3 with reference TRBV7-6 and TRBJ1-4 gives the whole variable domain GAGVSQSPRYKVTKRGQDVALRCDPISGHVSLYWYRQALGQGPEFLTYFNYEAQQDKSGLPNDRFSAERPEGSISTLTIQRTEQRDSAMYRCASSLNPGQGREKLFFGSGTQLSVL.